This T cell receptor beta chain was documented in a study of OX40 agonist ivuxolimab in advanced cancers. The study in broad terms: Ivuxolimab, which targeted the costimulatory receptor OX40 (CD134), was an agonistic, fully human IgG2 monoclonal antibody. Patients were allowed to have had prior anti-PD-1, anti-PD-L1 or anti-CTLA-4 therapy, and approximately 40% of the dose-escalation patients had been treated with checkpoint inhibitors. The paper covers the monotherapy dose-escalation part of the phase I ivuxolimab trial, which included N = 52 patients. The dose-escalation cohort was 80% to 90% male with a mean age of roughly 62 years, ranging from about 23 to 85. The purpose of peripheral TCRbeta sequencing was to test whether ivuxolimab changed TCR sequence diversity and led to clonal T-cell expansion. Partial responses were achieved by three dose-escalation patients, of whom one had hepatocellular carcinoma and two had cutaneous melanoma. Of the 50 to 55 dose-escalation patients, hepatocellular carcinoma was present in around 20, melanoma in roughly 15, renal cell carcinoma in 9 and head and neck cancer in 9. Intravenous ivuxolimab was administered to patients every 2 weeks at six dose levels: 0.01, 0.1, 0.3, 1.5, 3 and 10 mg/kg.

Points the paper makes about the study in general: After ivuxolimab, expanded clones were on average more numerous among CD8+ T cells than among CD4+ T cells. Partial responders in the 0.1-3.0 mg/kg groups had among the lowest normalized peripheral clonal expansion, especially among CD8+ T cells. The antigen specificity of the peripheral T cells that underwent clonal expansion was not determined. At doses of 0.1 to 3.0 mg/kg, clonal expansion of both CD4+ and CD8+ T cells in blood was seen between baseline and week 6. Low levels of normalized T-cell clonal expansion were also seen in some patients who did not respond.

Trimming at the junction amounts to 6 bases on V and 2 bases on J, and the germline ends lie 18 bases apart. The germline V gene encodes CDR1 KGHSH and CDR2 LQKENI. The cysteine opens and the phenylalanine closes a CDR3 of 16 amino acids. CDR3 DNA is the only sequence kept; it has 48 bases, read in frame from the first base. The trial excluded patients who had a history of autoimmune disease or who were on systemic immunosuppression. In every dose cohort, peripheral blood was drawn for TCR sequencing at baseline, cycle 4 day 1, and cycle 7 day 1. The samples were taken from a phase I, first-in-human, multicenter, open-label dose-escalation trial of ivuxolimab. Adults with locally advanced or metastatic melanoma, renal cell, hepatocellular, or head and neck squamous cell carcinoma were enrolled in the trial. Before TCR sequencing, CD4+ T cells and CD8+ T cells were sorted from peripheral blood as separate populations.

For sequencing of the TCRbeta CDR3 region, genomic DNA was extracted from the sorted cells. The immunoSEQ Assay was used for sequencing of TCRbeta CDR3 regions. This immuneACCESS table, as held by TCRdb, lists in-frame sequences with V and J called but not all clones. Of the missing ones, under half trace to an unresolved V gene in checked studies; the others have no known cause. In all, the sample holds 85,000 to 120,000 clones, and 90% of those were seen once. The top ten clonotypes cover approximately 0.52% of the sample. Regarding this clone: Its antigen is unknown. Per-base qualities were not stored, and no clone one base away is much larger.

Recombination connected TRBV18 to TRBJ2-3, and perhaps TRBD2 as D gene, on 5 matching bases. This TCR was recovered from an adult with an advanced solid tumor such as melanoma, head and neck, liver or kidney cancer. The starting material was CD4+ or CD8+ T cells sorted from blood, obtained in a trial of the OX40 agonist ivuxolimab. Here is the DNA: TGTGCCAGCTCGCCTGTATTTACCGGGAACACAGATACGCAGTATTTT. This encodes CASSPVFTGNTDTQYF. Extended through the reference TRBV18 and TRBJ2-3 proteins, this CDR3 yields the full variable domain: NAGVMQNPRHLVRRRGQEARLRCSPMKGHSHVYWYRQLPEEGLKFMVYLQKENIIDESGMPKERFSAEFPKEGPSILRIQQVVRGDSAAYFCASSPVFTGNTDTQYFGPGTRLTVL.